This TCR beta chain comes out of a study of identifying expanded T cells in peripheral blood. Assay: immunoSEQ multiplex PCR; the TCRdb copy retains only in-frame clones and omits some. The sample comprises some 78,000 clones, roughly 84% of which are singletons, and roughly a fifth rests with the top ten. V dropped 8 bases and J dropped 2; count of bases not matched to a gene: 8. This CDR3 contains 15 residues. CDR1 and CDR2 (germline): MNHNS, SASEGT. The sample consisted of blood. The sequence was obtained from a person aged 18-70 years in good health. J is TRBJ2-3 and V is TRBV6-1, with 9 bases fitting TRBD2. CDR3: CASGRLAVSTDTQYF. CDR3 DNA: TGTGCCAGCGGTAGACTAGCGGTTTCCACAGATACGCAGTATTTT.